This record covers a single T cell receptor beta chain. Its antigen is currently unknown. V lost 4 bases and J lost 8; bases outside the gene matches: 8. The CDR3 contains 15 residues. The entry originates in a study of CD8 T cells in ankylosing spondylitis. Library preparation for TCR beta used quantitative 5'-RACE with molecular barcodes. TCRdb processed the 5' RACE reads anew with MiXCR; each CDR3 protein has one entry. The profile shows about 160,000 distinct CDR3 sequences, under 55% of them singletons. Study-level points and caveats: Within ankylosing spondylitis blood, a TCR beta motif made up of seven to nine highly homologous variants appeared to be characteristic. Significantly higher representation of disease-linked clones was reported for matched ankylosing spondylitis synovial fluid.

The chain carries TRBV12-3 or TRBV12-4 and TRBJ2-1, with TRBD1 matching over 10 bases. This receptor was identified in a male donor with ankylosing spondylitis. Sequences were obtained from synovial fluid, either unsorted or a sorted T cell fraction (not recorded which). CDR3 coding DNA: TGTGCCAGCAGTTCAGGGACAGGGGTTTTGCATGAGCAGTTCTTC. This gives the protein CASSSGTGVLHEQFF.